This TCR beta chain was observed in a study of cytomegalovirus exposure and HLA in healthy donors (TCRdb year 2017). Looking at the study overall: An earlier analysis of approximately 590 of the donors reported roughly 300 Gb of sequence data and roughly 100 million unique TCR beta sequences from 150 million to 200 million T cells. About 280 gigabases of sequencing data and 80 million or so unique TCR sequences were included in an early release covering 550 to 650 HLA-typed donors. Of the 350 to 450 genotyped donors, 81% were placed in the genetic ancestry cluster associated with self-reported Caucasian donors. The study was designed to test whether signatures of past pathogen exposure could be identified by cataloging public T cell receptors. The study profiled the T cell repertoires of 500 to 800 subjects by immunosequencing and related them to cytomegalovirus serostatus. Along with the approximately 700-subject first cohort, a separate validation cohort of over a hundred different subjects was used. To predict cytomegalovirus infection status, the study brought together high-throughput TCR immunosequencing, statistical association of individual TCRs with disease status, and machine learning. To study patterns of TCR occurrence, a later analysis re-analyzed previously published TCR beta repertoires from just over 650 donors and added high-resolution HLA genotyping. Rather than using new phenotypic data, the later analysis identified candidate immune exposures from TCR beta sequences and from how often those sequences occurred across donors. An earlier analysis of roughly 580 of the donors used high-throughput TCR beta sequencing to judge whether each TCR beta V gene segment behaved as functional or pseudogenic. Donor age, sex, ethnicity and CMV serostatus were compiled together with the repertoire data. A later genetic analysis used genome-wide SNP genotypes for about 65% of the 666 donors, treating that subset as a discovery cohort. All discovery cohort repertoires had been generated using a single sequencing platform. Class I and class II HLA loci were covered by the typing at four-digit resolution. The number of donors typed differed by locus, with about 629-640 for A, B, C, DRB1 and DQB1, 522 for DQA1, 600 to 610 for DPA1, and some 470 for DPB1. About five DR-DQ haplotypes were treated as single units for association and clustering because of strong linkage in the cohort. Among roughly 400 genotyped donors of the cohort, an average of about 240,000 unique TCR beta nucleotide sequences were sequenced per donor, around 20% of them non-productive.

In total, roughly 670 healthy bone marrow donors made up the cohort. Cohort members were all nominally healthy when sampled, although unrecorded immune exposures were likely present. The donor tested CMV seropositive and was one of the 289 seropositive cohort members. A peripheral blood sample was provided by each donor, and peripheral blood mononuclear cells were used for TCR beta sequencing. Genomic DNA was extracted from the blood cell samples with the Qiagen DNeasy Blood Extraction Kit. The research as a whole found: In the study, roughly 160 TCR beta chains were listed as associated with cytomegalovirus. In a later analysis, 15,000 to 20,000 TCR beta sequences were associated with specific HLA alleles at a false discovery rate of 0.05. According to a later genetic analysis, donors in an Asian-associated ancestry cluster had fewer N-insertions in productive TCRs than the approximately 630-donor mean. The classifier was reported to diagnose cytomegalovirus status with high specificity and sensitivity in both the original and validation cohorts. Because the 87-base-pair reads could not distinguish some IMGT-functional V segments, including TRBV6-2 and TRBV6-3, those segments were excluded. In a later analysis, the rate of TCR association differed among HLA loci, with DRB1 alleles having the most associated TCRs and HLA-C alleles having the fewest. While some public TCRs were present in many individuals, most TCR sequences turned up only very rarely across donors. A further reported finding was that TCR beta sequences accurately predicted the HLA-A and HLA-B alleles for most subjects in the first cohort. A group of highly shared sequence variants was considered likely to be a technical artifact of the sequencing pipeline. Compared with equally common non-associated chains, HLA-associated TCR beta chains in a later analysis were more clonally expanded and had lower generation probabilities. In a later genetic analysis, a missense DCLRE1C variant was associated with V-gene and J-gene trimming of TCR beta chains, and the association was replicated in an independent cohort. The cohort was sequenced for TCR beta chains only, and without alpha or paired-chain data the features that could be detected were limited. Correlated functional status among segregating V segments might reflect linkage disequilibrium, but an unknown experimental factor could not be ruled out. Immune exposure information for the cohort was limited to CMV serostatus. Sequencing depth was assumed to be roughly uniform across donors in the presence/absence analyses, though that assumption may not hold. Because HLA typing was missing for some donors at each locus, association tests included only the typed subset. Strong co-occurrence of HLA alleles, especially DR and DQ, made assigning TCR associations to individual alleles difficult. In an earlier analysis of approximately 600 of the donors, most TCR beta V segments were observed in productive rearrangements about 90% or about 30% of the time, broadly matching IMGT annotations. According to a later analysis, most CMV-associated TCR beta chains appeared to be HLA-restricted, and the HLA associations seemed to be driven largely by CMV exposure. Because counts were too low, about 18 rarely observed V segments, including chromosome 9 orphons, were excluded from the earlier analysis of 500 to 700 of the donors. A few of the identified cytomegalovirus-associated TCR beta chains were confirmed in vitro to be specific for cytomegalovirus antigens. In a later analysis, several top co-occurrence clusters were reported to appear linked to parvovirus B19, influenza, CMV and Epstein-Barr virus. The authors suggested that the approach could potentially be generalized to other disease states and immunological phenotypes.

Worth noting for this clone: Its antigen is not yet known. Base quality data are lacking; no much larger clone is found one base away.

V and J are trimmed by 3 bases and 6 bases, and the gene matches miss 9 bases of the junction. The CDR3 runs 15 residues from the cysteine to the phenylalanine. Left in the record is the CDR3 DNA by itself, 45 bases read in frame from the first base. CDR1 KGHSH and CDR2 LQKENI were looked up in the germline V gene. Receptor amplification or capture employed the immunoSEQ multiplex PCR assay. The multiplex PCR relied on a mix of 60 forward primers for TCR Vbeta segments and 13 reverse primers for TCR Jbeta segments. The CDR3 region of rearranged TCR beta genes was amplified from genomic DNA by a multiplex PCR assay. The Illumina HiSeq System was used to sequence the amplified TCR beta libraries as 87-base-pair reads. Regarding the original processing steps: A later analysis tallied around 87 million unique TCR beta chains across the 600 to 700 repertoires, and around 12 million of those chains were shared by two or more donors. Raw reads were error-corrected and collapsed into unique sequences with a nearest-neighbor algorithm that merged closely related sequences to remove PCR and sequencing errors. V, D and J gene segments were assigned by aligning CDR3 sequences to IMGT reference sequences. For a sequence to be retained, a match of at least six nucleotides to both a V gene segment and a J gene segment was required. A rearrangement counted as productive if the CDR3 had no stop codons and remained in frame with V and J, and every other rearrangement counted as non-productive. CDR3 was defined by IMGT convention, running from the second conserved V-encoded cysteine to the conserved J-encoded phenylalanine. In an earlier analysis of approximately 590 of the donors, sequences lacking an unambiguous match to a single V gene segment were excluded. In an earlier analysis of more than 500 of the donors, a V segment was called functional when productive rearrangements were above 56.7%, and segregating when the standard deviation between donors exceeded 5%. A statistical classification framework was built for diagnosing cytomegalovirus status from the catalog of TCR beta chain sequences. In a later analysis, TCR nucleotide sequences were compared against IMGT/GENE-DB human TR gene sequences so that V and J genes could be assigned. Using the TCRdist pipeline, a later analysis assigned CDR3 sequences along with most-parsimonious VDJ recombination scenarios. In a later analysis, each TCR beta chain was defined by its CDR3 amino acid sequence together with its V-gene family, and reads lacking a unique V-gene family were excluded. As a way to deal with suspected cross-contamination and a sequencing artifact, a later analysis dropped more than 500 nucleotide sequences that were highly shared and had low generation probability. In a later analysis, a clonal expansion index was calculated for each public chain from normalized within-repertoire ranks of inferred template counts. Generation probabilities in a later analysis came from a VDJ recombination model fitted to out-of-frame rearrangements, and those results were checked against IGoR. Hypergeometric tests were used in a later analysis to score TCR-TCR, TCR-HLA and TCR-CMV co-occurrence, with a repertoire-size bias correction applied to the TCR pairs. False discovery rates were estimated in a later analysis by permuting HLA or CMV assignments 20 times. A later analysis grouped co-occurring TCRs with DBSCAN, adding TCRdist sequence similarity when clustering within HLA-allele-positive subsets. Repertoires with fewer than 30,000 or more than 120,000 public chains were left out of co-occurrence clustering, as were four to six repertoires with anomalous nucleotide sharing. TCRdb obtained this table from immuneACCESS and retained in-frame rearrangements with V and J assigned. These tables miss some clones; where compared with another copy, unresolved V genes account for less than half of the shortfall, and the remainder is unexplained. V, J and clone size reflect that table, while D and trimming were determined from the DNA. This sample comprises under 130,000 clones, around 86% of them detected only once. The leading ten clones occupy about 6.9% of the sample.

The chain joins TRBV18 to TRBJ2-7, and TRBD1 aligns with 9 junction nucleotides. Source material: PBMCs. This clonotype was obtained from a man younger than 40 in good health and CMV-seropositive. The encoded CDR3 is CASSPSLGQGGEQYF. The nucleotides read TGTGCCAGCTCACCGAGCTTGGGACAGGGTGGCGAGCAGTACTTC.